These T cell receptor beta chains were read from a single sample in a study of blood T cell repertoires in COVID-19. Using immunoSEQ multiplex PCR, the repertoire was profiled, and TCRdb retains in-frame clones only, with some absent. Among under 300,000 clones, nearly 95% were seen once, and the ten largest hold 0.83%. The sample taken for sequencing was peripheral blood. These receptor sequences come from a man younger than 45 with COVID-19, enrolled during active disease. The CDR3 runs from the conserved cysteine through the conserved F or W. D genes are given only for firm matches. Not all rows give a size; the values are once, few, many and, for expanded clones, a class.

J: TRBJ2-1; V: TRBV19; D: TRBD1; size: -; CDR3: CASSRDRAGEQFF; DNA: TGTGCCAGTAGTAGAGACAGGGCCGGTGAGCAGTTCTTC
J: TRBJ2-7; V: TRBV23-1; D: TRBD1; size: -; CDR3: CASRHLRDRGVLEQYF; DNA: TGCGCCAGCAGGCATCTCCGAGACAGGGGTGTGTTAGAGCAGTACTTC
J: TRBJ2-7; V: TRBV7-9; D: -; size: -; CDR3: CASSLGRVEQYF; DNA: TGTGCCAGCAGCTTAGGACGGGTGGAGCAGTACTTC
J: TRBJ1-4; V: TRBV6-5; D: -; size: few; CDR3: CASTTGYNEKLFF; DNA: TGTGCCAGCACTACAGGCTACAATGAAAAACTGTTTTTT
J: TRBJ2-7; V: TRBV27; D: TRBD2; size: -; CDR3: CASSFSGGTSYEQYF; DNA: TGTGCCAGCAGTTTTAGCGGGGGGACCTCCTACGAGCAGTACTTC
J: TRBJ1-3; V: TRBV18; D: -; size: once; CDR3: CASSPPWRATNSGNTIYF; DNA: TGTGCCAGCTCACCACCTTGGAGAGCAACGAACTCTGGAAACACCATATATTTT
J: TRBJ2-4; V: TRBV19; D: TRBD1; size: -; CDR3: CASSIEGTAIAKNIQYF; DNA: TGTGCCAGTAGTATAGAAGGGACAGCGATAGCCAAAAACATTCAGTACTTC
J: TRBJ1-4; V: TRBV7-9; D: -; size: -; CDR3: CAGGSVDEKLFF; DNA: TGTGCCGGAGGGAGCGTGGATGAAAAACTGTTTTTT
J: TRBJ1-5; V: TRBV7-2; D: TRBD1; size: -; CDR3: CASSLDRGSNQPQHF; DNA: TGTGCCAGCAGCTTAGACAGGGGCAGCAATCAGCCCCAGCATTTT
J: TRBJ2-2; V: TRBV2; D: TRBD2; size: -; CDR3: CASSDKLESGGATGELFF; DNA: TGTGCCAGCAGTGACAAGCTGGAGAGCGGGGGGGCCACCGGGGAGCTGTTTTTT
J: TRBJ1-6; V: TRBV5-4; D: TRBD1; size: -; CDR3: CASRNDRGSSSPLHF; DNA: TGTGCCAGCAGAAACGACAGGGGCAGCTCTTCACCCCTCCACTTT
J: TRBJ1-2; V: TRBV18; D: TRBD1; size: -; CDR3: CASSSRDRVLYGYTF; DNA: TGTGCCAGCTCAAGCCGGGACAGGGTATTATATGGCTACACCTTC
J: TRBJ2-3; V: TRBV9; D: TRBD1; size: once; CDR3: CASSVAGQGLTDTQYF; DNA: TGTGCCAGCAGCGTAGCGGGACAGGGTTTGACAGATACGCAGTATTTT
J: TRBJ1-1; V: TRBV2; D: -; size: once; CDR3: CASSAGQNTEAFF; DNA: TGTGCCAGCAGCGCCGGACAGAACACTGAAGCTTTCTTT
J: TRBJ1-5; V: TRBV19; D: -; size: few; CDR3: CASSFRVNNQPQHF; DNA: TGTGCCAGTAGTTTCAGGGTGAACAATCAGCCCCAGCATTTT
J: TRBJ1-2; V: TRBV13; D: -; size: -; CDR3: CASSIQGTSGYTF; DNA: TGTGCCAGCAGCATACAGGGTACCTCTGGCTACACCTTC
J: TRBJ2-5; V: TRBV18; D: -; size: once; CDR3: CASSPSARRETQYF; DNA: TGTGCCAGCTCACCCTCGGCTAGAAGGGAGACCCAGTACTTC
J: TRBJ1-5; V: TRBV10-3; D: -; size: -; CDR3: CAISESRGHNQPQHF; DNA: TGTGCCATCAGTGAGTCGCGGGGCCATAATCAGCCCCAGCATTTT
J: TRBJ1-5; V: TRBV5-5; D: TRBD1; size: -; CDR3: CASSRGLDRGPYSNQPQHF; DNA: TGTGCCAGCAGCCGGGGGCTGGACAGGGGACCATATAGCAATCAGCCCCAGCATTTT
J: TRBJ2-3; V: TRBV27; D: -; size: -; CDR3: CASRWGGQFLDTQYF; DNA: TGTGCCAGCAGGTGGGGGGGGCAGTTCTTAGATACGCAGTATTTT
J: TRBJ1-2; V: TRBV5-4; D: -; size: -; CDR3: CASSLQAGAYGYTF; DNA: TGTGCCAGCAGCCTCCAGGCGGGGGCCTATGGCTACACCTTC
J: TRBJ1-2; V: TRBV5-1; D: TRBD1; size: -; CDR3: CASSMGQGNYGYTF; DNA: TGCGCCAGCAGCATGGGACAGGGAAACTATGGCTACACCTTC
J: TRBJ1-2; V: TRBV6-6; D: -; size: -; CDR3: CASSPRESTGYTF; DNA: TGTGCCAGCAGCCCCCGGGAGTCAACTGGCTACACCTTC
J: TRBJ2-7; V: TRBV5-4; D: -; size: -; CDR3: CASRPEHGLYEQYF; DNA: TGTGCCAGCAGGCCGGAGCACGGACTCTACGAGCAGTACTTC
J: TRBJ1-5; V: TRBV18; D: TRBD1; size: -; CDR3: CASTGQGSQPQHF; DNA: TGTGCCAGCACCGGACAGGGTAGTCAGCCCCAGCATTTT
J: TRBJ2-3; V: TRBV13; D: -; size: -; CDR3: CASTTERADTQYF; DNA: TGTGCCAGCACCACCGAACGAGCGGATACGCAGTATTTT
J: TRBJ1-6; V: TRBV19; D: TRBD1; size: -; CDR3: CASRTRGNSPLHF; DNA: TGTGCCAGTCGGACCAGGGGGAATTCACCCCTCCACTTT
J: TRBJ2-3; V: TRBV11-2; D: TRBD2; size: -; CDR3: CASSLGGGPDTQYF; DNA: TGTGCCAGCAGCTTAGGGGGGGGACCAGATACGCAGTATTTT
J: TRBJ1-1; V: TRBV10-3; D: -; size: -; CDR3: CAISEALDSTEAFF; DNA: TGTGCCATCAGTGAGGCGCTGGACAGCACTGAAGCTTTCTTT
J: TRBJ1-1; V: TRBV5-1; D: TRBD1; size: -; CDR3: CASSIRGLGTEAFF; DNA: TGCGCCAGCAGCATCAGGGGGCTGGGCACTGAAGCTTTCTTT
J: TRBJ2-2; V: TRBV7-6; D: TRBD1; size: once; CDR3: CASSLGTGGNTGELFF; DNA: TGTGCCAGCAGCCTGGGGACAGGGGGGAACACCGGGGAGCTGTTTTTT
J: TRBJ1-2; V: TRBV27; D: TRBD1; size: -; CDR3: CASSLDFRTGGRDHYGYTF; DNA: TGTGCCAGCAGTTTGGACTTCAGGACAGGGGGCCGGGACCACTATGGCTACACCTTC
J: TRBJ1-5; V: TRBV2; D: -; size: -; CDR3: CASSGGLGNQPQHF; DNA: TGTGCCAGCAGCGGGGGGCTGGGCAATCAGCCCCAGCATTTT
J: TRBJ1-2; V: TRBV3-1/TRBV3-2; D: TRBD1; size: -; CDR3: CASSQGRTGYGYTF; DNA: TGTGCCAGCAGCCAAGGGCGGACAGGGTATGGCTACACCTTC
J: TRBJ2-2; V: TRBV10-3; D: -; size: -; CDR3: CAISALEGELFF; DNA: TGTGCCATCAGTGCTCTAGAAGGGGAGCTGTTTTTT
J: TRBJ2-7; V: TRBV6-5; D: -; size: -; CDR3: CASKIGGGQHEQYF; DNA: TGTGCCAGCAAGATAGGGGGGGGCCAGCACGAGCAGTACTTC
J: TRBJ2-5; V: TRBV5-4; D: -; size: -; CDR3: CASSLASGGYQETQYF; DNA: TGTGCCAGCAGCTTGGCGTCAGGGGGGTACCAAGAGACCCAGTACTTC
J: TRBJ2-7; V: TRBV27; D: -; size: -; CDR3: CASSPRSGATYEQYF; DNA: TGTGCCAGCAGTCCCCGATCTGGGGCCACATACGAGCAGTACTTC
J: TRBJ2-5; V: TRBV9; D: -; size: -; CDR3: CASSVGQSQRETQYF; DNA: TGTGCCAGCAGCGTAGGGCAGTCCCAGAGGGAGACCCAGTACTTC
J: TRBJ1-2; V: TRBV7-9; D: -; size: -; CDR3: CASSAAGDLDGYTF; DNA: TGTGCCAGCAGCGCAGCAGGGGATCTGGATGGCTACACCTTC
J: TRBJ2-6; V: TRBV5-4; D: -; size: -; CDR3: CASRDREVSGANVLTF; DNA: TGTGCCAGCAGGGACCGGGAAGTCTCTGGGGCCAACGTCCTGACTTTC
J: TRBJ1-2; V: TRBV30; D: -; size: -; CDR3: CAWIGGVTTF; DNA: TGTGCCTGGATAGGAGGGGTCACCACCTTC
J: TRBJ2-7; V: TRBV9; D: TRBD2; size: -; CDR3: CASSPDPLTSTYEQYF; DNA: TGTGCCAGCAGCCCGGACCCCTTGACTAGCACCTACGAGCAGTACTTC
J: TRBJ1-1; V: TRBV11-3; D: -; size: -; CDR3: CASSLGTKNTEAFF; DNA: TGTGCCAGCAGCTTAGGGACAAAGAACACTGAAGCTTTCTTT
J: TRBJ1-4; V: TRBV5-6; D: TRBD1; size: -; CDR3: CASSLEGTGSEKLFF; DNA: TGTGCCAGCAGCTTGGAGGGGACAGGGAGTGAAAAACTGTTTTTT
J: TRBJ1-4; V: TRBV9; D: -; size: -; CDR3: CASSVGSSTNEKLFF; DNA: TGTGCCAGCAGCGTAGGAAGCTCAACTAATGAAAAACTGTTTTTT
J: TRBJ2-1; V: TRBV7-3; D: TRBD2; size: -; CDR3: CASSPTGGDLNEQFF; DNA: TGTGCCAGCAGCCCAACGGGGGGGGATTTAAATGAGCAGTTCTTC
J: TRBJ2-7; V: TRBV19; D: -; size: once; CDR3: CASSIGQLNYEQYF; DNA: TGTGCCAGTAGTATCGGACAGCTCAACTACGAGCAGTACTTC
J: TRBJ2-1; V: TRBV6-5; D: TRBD1; size: -; CDR3: CASSLGQANEQFF; DNA: TGTGCCAGCAGCCTCGGACAGGCCAATGAGCAGTTCTTC
J: TRBJ2-1; V: TRBV7-2; D: -; size: -; CDR3: CASTRGGDNEQFF; DNA: TGTGCCAGCACCCGAGGCGGGGACAATGAGCAGTTCTTC
J: TRBJ2-7; V: TRBV5-6; D: -; size: -; CDR3: CASSSDSAGYEQYF; DNA: TGTGCCAGCAGCTCCGACAGCGCAGGGTACGAGCAGTACTTC
J: TRBJ1-1; V: TRBV5-5; D: -; size: -; CDR3: CASSLAGQNTEAFF; DNA: TGTGCCAGCAGCTTGGCGGGACAGAACACTGAAGCTTTCTTT
J: TRBJ1-5; V: TRBV3-1/TRBV3-2; D: TRBD1; size: -; CDR3: CASSVTGSGNQPQHF; DNA: TGTGCCAGCAGCGTGACAGGGTCCGGCAATCAGCCCCAGCATTTT
J: TRBJ2-5; V: TRBV18; D: TRBD2; size: -; CDR3: CASSPPGGFETQYF; DNA: TGTGCCAGCTCACCACCGGGGGGGTTTGAGACCCAGTACTTC
J: TRBJ2-1; V: TRBV27; D: -; size: -; CDR3: CASSLAQTTVYNEQFF; DNA: TGTGCCAGCAGTTTGGCCCAAACGACAGTCTACAATGAGCAGTTCTTC
J: TRBJ1-1; V: TRBV4-1; D: TRBD1; size: -; CDR3: CASSQDPRGRGTEAFF; DNA: TGCGCCAGCAGCCAAGACCCCAGGGGGCGCGGCACTGAAGCTTTCTTT
J: TRBJ2-2; V: TRBV6-2/TRBV6-3; D: TRBD1; size: -; CDR3: CASSYQLGQGALNTGELFF; DNA: TGTGCCAGCAGTTACCAACTGGGACAGGGGGCATTGAACACCGGGGAGCTGTTTTTT
J: TRBJ2-3; V: TRBV4-2; D: TRBD2; size: -; CDR3: CASSQESLAGLGTDTQYF; DNA: TGTGCCAGCAGCCAAGAATCACTAGCGGGACTTGGCACAGATACGCAGTATTTT
J: TRBJ1-3; V: TRBV20-1; D: -; size: -; CDR3: CSASGGGENTIYF; DNA: TGCAGTGCTAGTGGAGGGGGTGAAAACACCATATATTTT